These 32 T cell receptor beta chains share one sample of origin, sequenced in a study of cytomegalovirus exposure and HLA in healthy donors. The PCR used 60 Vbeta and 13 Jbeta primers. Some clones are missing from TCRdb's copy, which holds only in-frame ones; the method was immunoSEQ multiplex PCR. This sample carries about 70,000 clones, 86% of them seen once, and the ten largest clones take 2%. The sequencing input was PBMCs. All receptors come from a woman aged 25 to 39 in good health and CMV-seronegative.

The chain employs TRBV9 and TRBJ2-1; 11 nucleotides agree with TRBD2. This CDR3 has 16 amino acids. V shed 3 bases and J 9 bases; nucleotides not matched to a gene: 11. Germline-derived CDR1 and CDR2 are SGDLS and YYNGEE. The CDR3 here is CASSATTSGRGGEQFF. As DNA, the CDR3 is TGTGCCAGCAGCGCGACCACTAGCGGGAGAGGGGGTGAGCAGTTCTTC.

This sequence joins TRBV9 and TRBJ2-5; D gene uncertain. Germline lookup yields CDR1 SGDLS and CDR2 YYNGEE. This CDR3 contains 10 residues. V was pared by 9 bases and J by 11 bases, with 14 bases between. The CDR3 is CATVLFGQYF. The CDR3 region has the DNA TGTGCCACCGTCCTATTCGGGCAGTACTTC.

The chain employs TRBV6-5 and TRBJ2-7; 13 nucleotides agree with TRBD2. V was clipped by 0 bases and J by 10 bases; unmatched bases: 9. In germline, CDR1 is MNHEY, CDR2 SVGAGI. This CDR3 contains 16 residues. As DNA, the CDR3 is TGTGCCAGCAGTTACTCGGGAGCGGGACTAGCGGGAACCCAGTACTTC. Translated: CASSYSGAGLAGTQYF.

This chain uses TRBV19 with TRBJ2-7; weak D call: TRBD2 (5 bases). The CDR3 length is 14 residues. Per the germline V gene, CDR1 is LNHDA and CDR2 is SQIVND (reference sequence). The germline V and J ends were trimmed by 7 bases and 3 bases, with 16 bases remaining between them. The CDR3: CASNPGRGNYEQYF. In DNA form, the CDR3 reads TGTGCCAGTAACCCGGGGAGAGGGAACTACGAGCAGTACTTC.

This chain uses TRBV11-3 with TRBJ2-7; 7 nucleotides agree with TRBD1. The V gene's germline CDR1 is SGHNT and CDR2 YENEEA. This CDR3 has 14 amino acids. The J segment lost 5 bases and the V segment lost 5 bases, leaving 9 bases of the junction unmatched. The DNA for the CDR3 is TGTGCCAGCAGCCGGGACAGCTCTCCCCACGAGCAGTACTTC. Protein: CASSRDSSPHEQYF.

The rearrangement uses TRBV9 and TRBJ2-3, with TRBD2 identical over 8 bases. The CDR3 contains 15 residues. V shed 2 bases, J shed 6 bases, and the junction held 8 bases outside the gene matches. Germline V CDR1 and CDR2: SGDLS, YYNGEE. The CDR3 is CASSVPGLGGDTQYF. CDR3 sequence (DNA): TGTGCCAGCAGCGTCCCGGGACTAGGGGGGGATACGCAGTATTTT.

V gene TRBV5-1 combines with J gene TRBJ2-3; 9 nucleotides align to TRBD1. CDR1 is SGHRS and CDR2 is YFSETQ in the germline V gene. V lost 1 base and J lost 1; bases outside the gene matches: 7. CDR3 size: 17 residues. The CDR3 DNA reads TGCGCCAGCAGCTTGAACAGGGGGCCGTCGGGCACAGATACGCAGTATTTT. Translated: CASSLNRGPSGTDTQYF.

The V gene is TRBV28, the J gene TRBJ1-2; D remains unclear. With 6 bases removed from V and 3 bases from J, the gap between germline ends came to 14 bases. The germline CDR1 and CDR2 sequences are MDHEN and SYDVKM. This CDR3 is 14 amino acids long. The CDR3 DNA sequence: TGTGCCAGCAGCTATTCCCGATCTTACTATGGCTACACCTTC. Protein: CASSYSRSYYGYTF.

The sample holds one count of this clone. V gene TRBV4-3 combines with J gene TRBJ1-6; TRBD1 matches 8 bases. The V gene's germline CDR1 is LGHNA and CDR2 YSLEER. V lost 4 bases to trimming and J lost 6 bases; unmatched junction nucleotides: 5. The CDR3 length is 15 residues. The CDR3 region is CASSRATGANSPLHF. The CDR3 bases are TGCGCCAGCAGCCGCGCGACAGGGGCTAATTCACCCCTCCACTTT.

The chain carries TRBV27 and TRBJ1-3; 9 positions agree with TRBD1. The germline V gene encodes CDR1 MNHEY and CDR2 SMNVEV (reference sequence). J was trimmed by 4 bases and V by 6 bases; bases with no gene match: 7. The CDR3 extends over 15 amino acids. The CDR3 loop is CASRLQGAAGNTIYF. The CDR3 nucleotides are TGTGCCAGCAGACTACAGGGGGCGGCGGGAAACACCATATATTTT.

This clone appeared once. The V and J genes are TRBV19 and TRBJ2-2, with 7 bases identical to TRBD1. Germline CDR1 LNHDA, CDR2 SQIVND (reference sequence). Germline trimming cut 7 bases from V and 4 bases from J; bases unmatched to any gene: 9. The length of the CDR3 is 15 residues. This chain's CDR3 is CASKRGRQATGELFF. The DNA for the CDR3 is TGTGCCAGTAAAAGGGGGCGCCAAGCCACCGGGGAGCTGTTTTTT.

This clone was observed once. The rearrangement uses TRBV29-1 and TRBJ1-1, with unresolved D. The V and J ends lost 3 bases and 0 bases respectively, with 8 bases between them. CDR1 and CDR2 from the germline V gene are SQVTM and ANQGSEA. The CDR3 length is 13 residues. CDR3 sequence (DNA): TGCAGCGTTGAGCAAACGGTGAACACTGAAGCTTTCTTT. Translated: CSVEQTVNTEAFF.

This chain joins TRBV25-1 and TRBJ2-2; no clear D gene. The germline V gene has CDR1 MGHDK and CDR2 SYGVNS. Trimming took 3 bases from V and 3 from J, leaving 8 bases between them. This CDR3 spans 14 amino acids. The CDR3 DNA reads TGTGCCAGCAGTGACAGTACCCACACCGGGGAGCTGTTTTTT. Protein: CASSDSTHTGELFF.

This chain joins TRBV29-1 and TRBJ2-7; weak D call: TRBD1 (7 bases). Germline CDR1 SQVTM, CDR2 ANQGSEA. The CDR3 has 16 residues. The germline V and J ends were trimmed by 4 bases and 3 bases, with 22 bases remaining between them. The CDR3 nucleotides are TGCAGCGTTGTTGGGCACCCTCAGGGGGGATTCTACGAGCAGTACTTC. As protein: CSVVGHPQGGFYEQYF.

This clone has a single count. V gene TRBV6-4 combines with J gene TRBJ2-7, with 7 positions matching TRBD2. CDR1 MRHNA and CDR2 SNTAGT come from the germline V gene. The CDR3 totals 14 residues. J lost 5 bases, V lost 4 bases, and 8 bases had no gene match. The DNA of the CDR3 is TGTGCCAGCAGTGCGGGGGAGGGCCTCAACGAGCAGTACTTC. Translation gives CASSAGEGLNEQYF.

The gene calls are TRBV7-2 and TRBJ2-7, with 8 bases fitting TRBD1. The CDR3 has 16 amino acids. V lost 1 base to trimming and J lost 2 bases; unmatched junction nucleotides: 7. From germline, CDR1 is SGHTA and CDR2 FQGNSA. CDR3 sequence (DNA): TGTGCCAGCAGCTTAGTTGGGACAGGATCCACCTACGAGCAGTACTTC. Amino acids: CASSLVGTGSTYEQYF.

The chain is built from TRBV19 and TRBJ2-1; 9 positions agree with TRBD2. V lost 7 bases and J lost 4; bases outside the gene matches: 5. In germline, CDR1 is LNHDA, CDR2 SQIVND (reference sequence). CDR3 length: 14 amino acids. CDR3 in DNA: TGTGCCAGTATGGTCCTAGCGGGGTACAATGAGCAGTTCTTC. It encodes CASMVLAGYNEQFF.

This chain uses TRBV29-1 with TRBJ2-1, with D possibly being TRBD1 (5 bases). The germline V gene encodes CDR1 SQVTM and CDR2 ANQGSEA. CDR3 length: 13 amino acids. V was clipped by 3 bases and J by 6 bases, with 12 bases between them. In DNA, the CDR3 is TGCAGCGTTGAGCCCCAGGGTTTCAATGAGCAGTTCTTC. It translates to CSVEPQGFNEQFF.

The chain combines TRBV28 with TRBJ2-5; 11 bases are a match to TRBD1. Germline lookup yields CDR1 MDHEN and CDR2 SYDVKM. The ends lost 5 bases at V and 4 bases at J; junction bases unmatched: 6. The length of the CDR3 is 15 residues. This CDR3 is CASSLRDRGIETQYF. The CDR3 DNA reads TGTGCCAGCAGTCTCCGGGACAGGGGGATAGAGACCCAGTACTTC.

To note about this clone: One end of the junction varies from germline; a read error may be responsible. The CDR3 spells CSSSPALTGANYGYTF. The CDR3 region has the DNA TGTTCCAGCAGCCCTGCCCTCACAGGGGCTAACTATGGCTACACCTTC. The chain recombines TRBV7-9 with TRBJ1-2; 7 bases align to TRBD1. This CDR3 is built from 16 residues. CDR1 and CDR2 (germline): SEHNR, FQNEAQ (reference sequence).

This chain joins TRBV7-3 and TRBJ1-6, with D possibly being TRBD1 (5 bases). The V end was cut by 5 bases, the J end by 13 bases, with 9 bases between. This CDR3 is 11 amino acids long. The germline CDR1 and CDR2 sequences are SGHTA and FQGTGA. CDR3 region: CASSGGGPLHF. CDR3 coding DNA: TGTGCCAGCAGCGGGGGGGGGCCCCTCCACTTT.

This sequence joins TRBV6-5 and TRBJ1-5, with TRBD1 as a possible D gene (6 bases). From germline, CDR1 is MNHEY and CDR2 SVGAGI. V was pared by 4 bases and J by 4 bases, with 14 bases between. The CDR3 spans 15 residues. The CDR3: CASSSQGRGNQPQHF. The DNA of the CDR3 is TGTGCCAGCAGTTCACAGGGAAGAGGGAATCAGCCCCAGCATTTT.

CDR3 coding DNA: TGTGCCAGCAGCCAAGTAACCGGGACTAGGGACACCGGGGAGCTGTTTTTT. It yields the protein CASSQVTGTRDTGELFF. The chain joins TRBV4-2 to TRBJ2-2; the match to TRBD2 covers 8 bases. V was clipped by 1 base and J by 3 bases; unmatched bases: 7. Germline V lookup: CDR1 LGHNA, CDR2 YNFKEQ. This CDR3 has 17 residues.

CDR3 DNA sequence: TGTGCCATCAGTGAGGATAGTAGCAATCAGCCCCAGCATTTT. It codes for CAISEDSSNQPQHF. The V gene is TRBV10-3, the J gene TRBJ1-5; no firm D call. The CDR3 runs to 14 residues. V lost 2 bases and J 0 bases, leaving 5 bases between the germline ends. CDR1 is ENHRY and CDR2 is SYGVKD in the germline V gene.

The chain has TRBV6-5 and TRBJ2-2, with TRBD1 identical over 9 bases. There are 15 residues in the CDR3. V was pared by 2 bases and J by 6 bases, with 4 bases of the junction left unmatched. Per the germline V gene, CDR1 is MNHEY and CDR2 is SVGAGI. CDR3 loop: CASSYGDRAAGELFF. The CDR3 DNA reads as TGTGCCAGCAGTTACGGGGACAGGGCTGCCGGGGAGCTGTTTTTT.

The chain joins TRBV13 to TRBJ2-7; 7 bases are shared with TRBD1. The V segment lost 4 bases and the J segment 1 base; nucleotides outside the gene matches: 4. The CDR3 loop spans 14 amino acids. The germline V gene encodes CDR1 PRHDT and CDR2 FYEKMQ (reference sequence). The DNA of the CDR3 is TGTGCCAGCAGCTCTGGACAGGTGTCCTACGAGCAGTACTTC. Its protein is CASSSGQVSYEQYF.

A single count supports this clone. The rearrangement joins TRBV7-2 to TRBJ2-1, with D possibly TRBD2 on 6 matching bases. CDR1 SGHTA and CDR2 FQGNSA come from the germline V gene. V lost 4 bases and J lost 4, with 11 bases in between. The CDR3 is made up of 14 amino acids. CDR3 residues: CASSWLAIYNEQFF. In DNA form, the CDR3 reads TGTGCCAGCAGCTGGCTAGCGATTTACAATGAGCAGTTCTTC.

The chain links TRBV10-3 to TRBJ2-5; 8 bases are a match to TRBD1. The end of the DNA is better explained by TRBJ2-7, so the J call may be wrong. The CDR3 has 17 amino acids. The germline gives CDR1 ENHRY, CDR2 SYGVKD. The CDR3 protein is CAISEKIGTGPTYEQYF. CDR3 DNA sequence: TGTGCCATCAGTGAAAAGATCGGGACAGGACCTACCTACGAGCAGTACTTC.

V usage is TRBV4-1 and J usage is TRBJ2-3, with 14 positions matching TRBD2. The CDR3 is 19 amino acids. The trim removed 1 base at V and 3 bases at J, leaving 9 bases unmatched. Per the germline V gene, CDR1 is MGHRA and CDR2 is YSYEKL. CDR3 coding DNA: TGCGCCAGCAGCCAAGGACTAGCGGGAGGGATGGGGATGACAGATACGCAGTATTTT. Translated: CASSQGLAGGMGMTDTQYF.

The DNA for the CDR3 is TGTGCCAGCAGCTTAGGGCGGGAGGGCTCCGAGCAGTACTTC. Its translation is CASSLGREGSEQYF. The chain employs TRBV7-9 and TRBJ2-7, with 9 bases that match TRBD2. The CDR3 is 14 residues long. Germline V CDR1 and CDR2: SEHNR, FQNEAQ (reference sequence). The junction had 4 bases not matched to a gene; V was cut back by 1 base and J by 6 bases.

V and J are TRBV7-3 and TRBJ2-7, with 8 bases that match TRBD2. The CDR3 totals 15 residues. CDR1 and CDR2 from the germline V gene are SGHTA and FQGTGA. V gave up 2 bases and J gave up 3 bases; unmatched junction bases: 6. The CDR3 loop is CASSLGAGGFYEQYF. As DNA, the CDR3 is TGTGCCAGCAGCTTAGGGGCGGGAGGCTTCTACGAGCAGTACTTC.

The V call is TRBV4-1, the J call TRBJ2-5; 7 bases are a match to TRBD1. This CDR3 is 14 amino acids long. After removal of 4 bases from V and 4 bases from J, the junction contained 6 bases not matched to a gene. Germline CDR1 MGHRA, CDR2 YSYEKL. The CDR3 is CASSPRQGRETQYF. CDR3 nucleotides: TGCGCCAGCAGCCCGAGACAGGGTCGAGAGACCCAGTACTTC.